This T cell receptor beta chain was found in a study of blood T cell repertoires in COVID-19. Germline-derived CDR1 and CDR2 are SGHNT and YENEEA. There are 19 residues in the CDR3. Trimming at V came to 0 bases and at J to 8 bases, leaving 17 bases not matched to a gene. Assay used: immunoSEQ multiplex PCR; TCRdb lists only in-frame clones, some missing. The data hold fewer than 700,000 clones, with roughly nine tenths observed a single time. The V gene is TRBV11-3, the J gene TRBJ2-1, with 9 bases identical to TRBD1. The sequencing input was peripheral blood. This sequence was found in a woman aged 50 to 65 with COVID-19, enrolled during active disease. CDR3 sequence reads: CASSLDWGDRTGVFDEQFF. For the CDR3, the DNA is TGTGCCAGCAGCTTAGATTGGGGGGACAGGACAGGGGTCTTCGATGAGCAGTTCTTC. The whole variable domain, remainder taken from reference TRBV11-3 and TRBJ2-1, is EAGVVQSPRYKIIEKKQPVAFWCNPISGHNTLYWYLQNLGQGPELLIRYENEEAVDDSQLPKDRFSAERLKGVDSTLKIQPAELGDSAVYLCASSLDWGDRTGVFDEQFFGPGTRLTVL.